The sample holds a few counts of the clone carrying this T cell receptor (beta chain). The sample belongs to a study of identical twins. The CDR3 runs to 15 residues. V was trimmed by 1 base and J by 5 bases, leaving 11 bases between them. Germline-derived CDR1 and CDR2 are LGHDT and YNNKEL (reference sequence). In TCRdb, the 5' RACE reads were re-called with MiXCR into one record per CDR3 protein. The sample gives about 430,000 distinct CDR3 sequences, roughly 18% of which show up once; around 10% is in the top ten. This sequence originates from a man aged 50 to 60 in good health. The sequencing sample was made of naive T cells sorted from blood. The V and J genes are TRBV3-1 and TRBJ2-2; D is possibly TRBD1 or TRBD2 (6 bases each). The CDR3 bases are TGTGCCAGCAGCCAAGGGCAGGGGAGGACCGGGGAGCTGTTTTTT. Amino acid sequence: CASSQGQGRTGELFF.